The source of this TCR beta chain is a study of blood T cell repertoires in COVID-19. Study-level background: Samples came from the United States, Italy and Spain, spanning acute and convalescent COVID-19. Sample material is recorded as cDNA or gDNA derived from T cells, B-cell-depleted T cells, or PBMCs.

Profiled with immunoSEQ multiplex PCR; TCRdb holds only in-frame clones, not every one. The profile shows a few hundred thousand clones, 80% to 90% of them singletons. The CDR3 extends over 15 amino acids. CDR1 and CDR2 (germline): MGHRA, YSYEKL. V lost 1 base to trimming and J lost 2 bases; unmatched junction nucleotides: 4. Which cohort a participant joined came from the clinical history participants gave. The specimen was PBMCs or T cells enriched from blood (not recorded which). The receptor was derived from a woman aged 35 to 49 with acute COVID-19. The rearrangement joins TRBV4-1 to TRBJ2-7, with 8 bases fitting TRBD2. In DNA, the CDR3 is TGCGCCAGCAGCCAAGCTAGCGGGCGCCCCTACGAGCAGTACTTC. Protein: CASSQASGRPYEQYF.